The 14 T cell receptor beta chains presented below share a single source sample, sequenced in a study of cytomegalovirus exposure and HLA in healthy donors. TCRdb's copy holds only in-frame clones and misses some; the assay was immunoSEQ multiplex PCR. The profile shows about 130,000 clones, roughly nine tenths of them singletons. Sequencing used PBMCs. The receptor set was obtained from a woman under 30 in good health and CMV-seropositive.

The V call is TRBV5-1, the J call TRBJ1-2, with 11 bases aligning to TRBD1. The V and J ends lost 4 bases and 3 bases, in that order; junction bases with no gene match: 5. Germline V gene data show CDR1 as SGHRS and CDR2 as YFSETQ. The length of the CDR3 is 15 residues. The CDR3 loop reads CASSPGQGAYYGYTF. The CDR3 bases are TGCGCCAGCAGCCCAGGACAGGGGGCTTACTATGGCTACACCTTC.

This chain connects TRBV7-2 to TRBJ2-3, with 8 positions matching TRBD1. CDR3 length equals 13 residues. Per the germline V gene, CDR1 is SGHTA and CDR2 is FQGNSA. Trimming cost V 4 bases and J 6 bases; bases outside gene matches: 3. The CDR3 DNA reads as TGTGCCAGCAGCTCCAGGGGGCGGGATACGCAGTATTTT. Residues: CASSSRGRDTQYF.

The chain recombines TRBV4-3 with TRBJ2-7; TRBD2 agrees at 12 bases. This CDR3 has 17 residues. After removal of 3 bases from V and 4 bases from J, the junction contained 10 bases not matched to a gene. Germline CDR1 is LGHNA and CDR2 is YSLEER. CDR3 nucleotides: TGCGCCAGCAGCCAGGCGCTCCTAGCGGGGGGGCCTTACGAGCAGTACTTC. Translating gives CASSQALLAGGPYEQYF.

Here the CDR3 reads CASSRTGELFF. CDR3 bases: TGTGCCAGCAGCAGGACCGGGGAGCTGTTTTTT. The chain uses TRBV6-6 and TRBJ2-2; no definite D call. The germline V and J ends were trimmed by 6 bases and 5 bases, with 4 bases remaining between them. Germline V gene sequence: CDR1 MNHNY, CDR2 SVGAGI (reference sequence). The CDR3 runs 11 residues.

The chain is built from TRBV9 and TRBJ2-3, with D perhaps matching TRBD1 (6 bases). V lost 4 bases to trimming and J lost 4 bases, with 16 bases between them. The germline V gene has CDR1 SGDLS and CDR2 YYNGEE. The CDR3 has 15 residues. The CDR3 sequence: CASSTPQGASDTQYF. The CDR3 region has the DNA TGTGCCAGCAGCACACCACAGGGAGCATCAGATACGCAGTATTTT.

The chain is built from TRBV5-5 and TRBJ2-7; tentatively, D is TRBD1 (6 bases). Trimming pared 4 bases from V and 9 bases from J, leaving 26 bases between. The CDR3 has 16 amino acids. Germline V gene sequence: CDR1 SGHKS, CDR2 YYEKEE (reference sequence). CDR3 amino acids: CASSPALSVRDTRQYF. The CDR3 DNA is TGTGCCAGCAGCCCGGCTCTTAGTGTTCGGGACACCAGGCAGTACTTC.

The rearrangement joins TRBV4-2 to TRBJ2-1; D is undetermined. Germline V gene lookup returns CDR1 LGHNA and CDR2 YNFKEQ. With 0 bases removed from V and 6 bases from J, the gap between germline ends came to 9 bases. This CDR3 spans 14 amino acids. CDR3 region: CASSQDSGGNEQFF. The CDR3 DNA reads TGTGCCAGCAGCCAAGATTCGGGTGGCAATGAGCAGTTCTTC.

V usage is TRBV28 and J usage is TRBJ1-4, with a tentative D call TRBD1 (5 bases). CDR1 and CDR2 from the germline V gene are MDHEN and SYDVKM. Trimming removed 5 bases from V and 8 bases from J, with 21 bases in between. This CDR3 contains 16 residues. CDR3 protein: CASSGVVRQGREKLFF. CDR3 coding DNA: TGTGCCAGCAGTGGGGTCGTGAGGCAGGGTAGGGAAAAACTGTTTTTT. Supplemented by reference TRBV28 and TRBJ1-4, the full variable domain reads DVKVTQSSRYLVKRTGEKVFLECVQDMDHENMFWYRQDPGLGLRLIYFSYDVKMKEKGDIPEGYSVSREKKERFSLILESASTNQTSMYLCASSGVVRQGREKLFFGSGTQLSVL.

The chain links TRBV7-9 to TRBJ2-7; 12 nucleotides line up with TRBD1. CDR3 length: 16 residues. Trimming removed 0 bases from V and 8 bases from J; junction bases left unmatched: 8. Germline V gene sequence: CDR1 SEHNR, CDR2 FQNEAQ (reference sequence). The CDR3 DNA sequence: TGTGCCAGCAGCTTAGCGCCGGGACAGGGGGCTCCAAAGCAGTACTTC. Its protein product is CASSLAPGQGAPKQYF.

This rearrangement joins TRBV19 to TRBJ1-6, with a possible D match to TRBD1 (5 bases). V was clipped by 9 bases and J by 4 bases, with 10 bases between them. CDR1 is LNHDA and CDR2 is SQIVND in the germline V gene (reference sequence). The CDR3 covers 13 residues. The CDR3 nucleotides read TGTGCCAGCAGGGATCGTTATAATTCACCCCTCCACTTT. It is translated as CASRDRYNSPLHF. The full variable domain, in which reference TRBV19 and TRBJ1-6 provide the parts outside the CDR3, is DGGITQSPKYLFRKEGQNVTLSCEQNLNHDAMYWYRQDPGQGLRLIYYSQIVNDFQKGDIAEGYSVSREKKESFPLTVTSAQKNPTAFYLCASRDRYNSPLHFGNGTRLTVT.

The CDR3 coding sequence is TGTGCCAGCAGCGGACAGATTGGAGGCACTGAAGCTTTCTTT. Translation: CASSGQIGGTEAFF. This chain connects TRBV14 to TRBJ1-1; D perhaps matches TRBD1 (6 bases). From germline, CDR1 is SGHDN and CDR2 FVKESK. The germline V and J ends were trimmed by 5 bases and 4 bases, with 14 bases remaining between them. The CDR3 covers 14 residues.

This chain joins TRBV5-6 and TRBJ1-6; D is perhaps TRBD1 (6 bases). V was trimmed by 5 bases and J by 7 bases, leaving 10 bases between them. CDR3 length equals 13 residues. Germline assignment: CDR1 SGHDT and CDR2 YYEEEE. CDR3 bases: TGTGCCAGCAGAAGGGACAAGAATTCACCCCTCCACTTT. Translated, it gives CASRRDKNSPLHF.

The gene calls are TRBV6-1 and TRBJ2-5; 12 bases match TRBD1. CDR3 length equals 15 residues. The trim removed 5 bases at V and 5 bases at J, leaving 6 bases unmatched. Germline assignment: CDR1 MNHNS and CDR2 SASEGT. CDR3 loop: CASSHRDRGLETQYF. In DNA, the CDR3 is TGTGCCAGCAGTCACCGGGACAGGGGGCTGGAGACCCAGTACTTC.

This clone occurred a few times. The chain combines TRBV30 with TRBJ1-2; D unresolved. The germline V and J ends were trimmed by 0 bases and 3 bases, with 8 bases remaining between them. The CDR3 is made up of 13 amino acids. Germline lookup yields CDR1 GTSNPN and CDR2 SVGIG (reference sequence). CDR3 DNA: TGTGCCTGGAGTGTACACGGGGACTATGGCTACACCTTC. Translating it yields CAWSVHGDYGYTF.